This TCR beta chain was identified in a study of monozygotic twins with inflammatory bowel disease (dated by TCRdb to between 2018 and 2021). Regarding the research as a whole: In total, approximately 28 monozygotic twin pairs made up the full study: 19 Danish pairs, all IBD-discordant, plus nine German pairs, of which four were IBD-concordant and five were IBD-discordant. Each individual had, on average, about 151 000 unique TCRalpha sequences and 181 000 unique TCRbeta sequences available for analysis. The search for disease-associated traits relied mainly on comparing IBD patients with their genetically identical healthy co-twins within discordant pairs.

Note on this clonotype: It lacks a known antigen.

From each donor, a roughly 2.6 ml peripheral blood sample was collected into PAXgene tubes and stored at -80 degrees C. Without T cell sorting, total RNA was isolated from whole blood using the PAXgene blood miRNA kit on an automated QIAcube. Peripheral blood from monozygotic twin pairs who were concordant or discordant for inflammatory bowel disease underwent deep TCRalpha and TCRbeta repertoire profiling using unique molecular barcoding. Smoking habits were recorded for all twin pairs, and individuals were classified as current, former or never smokers. What the authors observed across the whole study: The analysis was unable to tell apart different T cell subtypes. TCRbeta repertoire diversity, by inverse Simpson index, was decreased in IBD patients compared with their healthy co-twins. The results gave no support for a single strong signal or clonotype linked to IBD. Repertoire similarity did not differ between concordant and discordant twins, which could be due to limited statistical power. Compared with healthy twins, IBD patients shared fewer clonotypes with other individuals, and the difference was most pronounced in patients with signs of disease activity. Because patients received different immunosuppressive treatments, the repertoires may have picked up extra background noise and variability between individuals.

Library preparation was by 5' RACE. For each TCR library, 3,000 to 4,000 ng of total RNA was used. cDNA was synthesized with SMARTScribe reverse transcriptase in eight separate reactions per sample. During cDNA synthesis, template switching introduced unique molecular identifiers that contained a 6-nucleotide sample barcode. Amplification of TCRalpha and TCRbeta cDNA involved two nested PCRs of approximately 16 and 10 cycles, and each PCR was followed by bead purification. Before amplification, the cDNA was treated with uracil DNA-glycosylase and purified using the QIAquick PCR purification kit. The second PCR added Illumina TruSeq-compatible adapters along with sample-specific barcodes. TapeStation and Qubit were used to check library quality and concentration, and about 4.5 ng of each library was pooled. The pooled libraries were sequenced with 2 x 100 bp reads and custom sequencing primers on an Illumina HiSeq2500 single-index Rapid Run. As for how the authors treated the data: MiGEC version 1.2.6 was used for UMI-based consensus assembly to correct PCR and sequencing errors. MiXCR version 2.1.1 was used for V(D)J alignment, clonotype assembly and CDR3 extraction. To normalise gene usage, clonotype sharing and MAIT/NKT TCR abundance, the analysis used the top 1000, 10 000 and 20 000 clonotypes per sample. Diversity was computed as the inverse Simpson index with the vegan R package after downsampling to 27 000 UMIs. Paired Mann-Whitney U tests were applied to discordant twin pairs, with Benjamini-Hochberg correction for multiple testing. After reprocessing by TCRdb, each CDR3 protein sequence is one entry, and no DNA is given. TCRdb, rather than the study authors, made the V and J calls. This specimen's table enumerates 400,000 to 500,000 distinct CDR3 sequences. The ten largest clones take up 2% to 3% of the sample.

The germline V gene (reference sequence) specifies SSHAT as CDR1 and FNYEAQ as CDR2. Including cysteine and phenylalanine, the CDR3 has 15 amino acids. There is no recorded DNA. The chain couples TRBV7-7 to TRBJ2-3; the D call from TCRdb, TRBD1, cannot be confirmed without DNA. The receptor's source is a human donor with ulcerative colitis or Crohn's disease, or a healthy co-twin of an affected twin (not recorded which). Sequenced: blood. The CDR3: CASSPRTGSTDTQYF.